The 27 T cell receptor beta chains listed next were all sequenced from one sample in a study of blood T cells in healthy people across ages. The authors ran a second PCR of roughly 6 to 12 cycles using a sample-barcoded 5' primer and a J-beta primer mix. TCRdb reprocessed the 5' RACE reads via MiXCR and lists one record per CDR3 protein. The table has 550,000 to 600,000 distinct CDR3 sequences, roughly 28% seen once. The specimen was blood. The receptor set was obtained from a woman in her sixties or seventies in good health.

As for this clonotype: Since the CDR3 does not end with the conserved phenylalanine or tryptophan, this likely comes from a read error. The V gene is TRBV29-1, the J gene TRBJ2-5; D ambiguous. There are 12 residues in the CDR3. The V and J ends lost 7 bases and 0 bases respectively, with 9 bases between them. CDR1 SQVTM and CDR2 ANQGSEA come from the germline V gene. CDR3 in DNA: TGCAGCGCCCGGACCGACCAAGAGACCCAGTACTCC. It translates to CSARTDQETQYS.

This clonotype turned up a few times. The chain uses TRBV5-6 and TRBJ1-2; D remains unclear. CDR1 SGHDT and CDR2 YYEEEE come from the germline V gene. The CDR3 covers 15 residues. The ends were cut back, 0 bases at V and 8 bases at J, with 17 bases in the middle. CDR3 in amino acids: CASSLDPSAREGYTF. For the CDR3, the DNA is TGTGCCAGCAGCTTGGACCCCTCTGCCCGGGAAGGCTACACCTTC.

The chain joins TRBV11-2 to TRBJ2-3, with 9 bases identical to TRBD2. The CDR3 contains 15 residues. In germline, CDR1 is SGHAT, CDR2 FQNNGV. Unmatched junction bases numbered 4, after V lost 1 base and J lost 5 bases. CDR3 residues: CASSLAGTSLDTQYF. Written as DNA, the CDR3 is TGTGCCAGCAGCTTAGCCGGGACTAGCCTAGATACGCAGTATTTT. Full variable domain (outside the CDR3, taken from reference TRBV11-2 and TRBJ2-3): EAGVAQSPRYKIIEKRQSVAFWCNPISGHATLYWYQQILGQGPKLLIQFQNNGVVDDSQLPKDRFSAERLKGVDSTLKIQPAKLEDSAVYLCASSLAGTSLDTQYFGPGTRLTVL.

In this sample, this clonotype turned up a few times. The chain links TRBV7-9 to TRBJ1-6, with D possibly matching TRBD1 (6 bases). V lost 3 bases and J 5 bases, leaving 8 bases between the germline ends. From germline, CDR1 is SEHNR and CDR2 FQNEAQ (reference sequence). This CDR3 has 14 amino acids. The CDR3 loop reads CASSFGQHNSPLHF. The CDR3 coding sequence is TGTGCCAGCAGCTTCGGACAGCATAATTCACCCCTCCACTTT.

This sequence joins TRBV20-1 and TRBJ2-3, with TRBD2 matching 7 bases. J lost 6 bases, V lost 3 bases, and 9 bases had no gene match. Looked up from germline, CDR1 is DFQATT and CDR2 is SNEGSKA (reference sequence). This CDR3 has 14 amino acids. The CDR3 DNA reads TGCAGTGCTAGGACGGGGGGATCTTCGGATACGCAGTATTTT. Translating gives CSARTGGSSDTQYF.

Details on this clonotype: At one boundary the junction diverges from the germline segment, which might be a read error. V usage is TRBV7-2 and J usage is TRBJ1-2, with a tentative D call TRBD1 (5 bases). Germline lookup yields CDR1 SGHTA and CDR2 FQGNSA. The length of the CDR3 is 12 residues. The CDR3 reads CASKDTNYGHTF. The CDR3 nucleotides read TGTGCCAGCAAGGACACCAACTATGGCCACACCTTC.

The V and J genes are TRBV7-2 and TRBJ1-2; the D gene is possibly TRBD1 (6 bases). This CDR3 has 14 residues. Germline values: CDR1 SGHTA, CDR2 FQGNSA. Trimming took 5 bases from V and 1 from J, leaving 11 bases between them. The CDR3 nucleotides are TGTGCCAGCAGCCCCAGCAGGGGTAACTATGGCTACACCTTC. Encoded protein: CASSPSRGNYGYTF.

The CDR3 DNA follows: TGTGCCAGCAGCCAATCTCGGGGACAGGGGGAAGAGACCCAGTACTTC. This gives the protein CASSQSRGQGEETQYF. This chain connects TRBV4-2 to TRBJ2-5; 11 bases match TRBD1. The CDR3 has 16 residues. V lost 2 bases to trimming and J lost 3 bases; unmatched junction nucleotides: 5. Germline CDR1 and CDR2: LGHNA and YNFKEQ.

This rearrangement joins TRBV10-3 to TRBJ2-5, with a possible D match to TRBD2 (6 bases). The end of the DNA aligns better with TRBJ2-7, so the J call may be wrong. The CDR3 has 12 residues. Germline loops: CDR1 ENHRY, CDR2 SYGVKD. The CDR3, as DNA: TGTGCCACTTCGGGGGTAAACTACGAGCAGTACTTC. It codes for CATSGVNYEQYF.

Points on this clonotype: Compared with germline, one end of the junction differs, possibly owing to a read error. The V and J genes are TRBV20-1 and TRBJ2-5; 13 nucleotides line up with TRBD2. The CDR3 has 16 amino acids. Germline CDR1 DFQATT, CDR2 SNEGSKA (reference sequence). The CDR3 loop reads CSARDGGTSGDETQYF. The CDR3 DNA reads TGCAGTGCCAGAGATGGCGGGACTAGCGGGGACGAGACCCAGTACTTC.

This rearrangement joins TRBV11-1 to TRBJ2-1, with 9 bases fitting TRBD1. CDR3 length equals 16 residues. J gave up 6 bases and V 1 base, and 7 bases lay outside the gene matches. Germline V gene sequence: CDR1 SGHAT, CDR2 FQDESV (reference sequence). The CDR3 here is CASSLDRGPLGNEQFF. For the CDR3, the DNA is TGTGCCAGCAGCTTAGACAGGGGGCCTTTAGGCAATGAGCAGTTCTTC.

This clonotype has only a few counts. V and J are TRBV20-1 and TRBJ2-3; no clear D gene. V lost 0 bases and J 4 bases, leaving 11 bases between the germline ends. This CDR3 comprises 14 residues. Germline V gene sequence: CDR1 DFQATT, CDR2 SNEGSKA (reference sequence). CDR3 amino acids: CSAREMVSSDTQYF. The CDR3 coding sequence is TGCAGTGCTAGAGAAATGGTATCCTCAGATACGCAGTATTTT.

The J gene is TRBJ2-5, the V gene TRBV3-1, with TRBD1 matching over 9 bases. The CDR3 loop spans 12 amino acids. CDR1 is LGHDT and CDR2 is YNNKEL in the germline V gene (reference sequence). The V segment lost 5 bases and the J segment 5 bases; nucleotides outside the gene matches: 0. As DNA, the CDR3 is TGTGCCAGCAGCGGGACAGGGGAGACCCAGTACTTC. It specifies CASSGTGETQYF.

The chain uses TRBV27 and TRBJ2-5; 9 nucleotides line up with TRBD2. With the DNA end fitting TRBJ2-1 better, the J assignment may be wrong. From germline, CDR1 is MNHEY and CDR2 SMNVEV (reference sequence). There are 13 residues in the CDR3. The CDR3, as DNA: TGTGCCAGCAGTTTGATTAGCGGGGGCGAGCAGTTCTTC. Its translation is CASSLISGGEQFF.

The chain combines TRBV29-1 with TRBJ2-5; D is ambiguous. V was clipped by 0 bases and J by 2 bases, with 7 bases between them. Germline V lookup: CDR1 SQVTM, CDR2 ANQGSEA. The CDR3 consists of 13 residues. The CDR3 region is CSVEELGQETQYF. CDR3 coding DNA: TGCAGCGTTGAAGAATTGGGTCAAGAGACCCAGTACTTC.

This clonotype was counted a few times. The chain joins TRBV29-1 to TRBJ1-1, with TRBD1 as a possible D gene (6 bases). This CDR3 contains 14 residues. CDR1 is SQVTM and CDR2 is ANQGSEA in the germline V gene. With 6 bases removed from V and 0 bases from J, the gap between germline ends came to 14 bases. DNA for the CDR3: TGCAGCGTCGCGAAGGGGGAGATGAACACTGAAGCTTTCTTT. This translates into CSVAKGEMNTEAFF.

This clonotype was observed a few times. The chain employs TRBV7-2 and TRBJ1-5; D gene uncertain. This CDR3 has 16 amino acids. Trimming pared 3 bases from V and 3 bases from J, leaving 15 bases between. CDR1 SGHTA and CDR2 FQGNSA come from the germline V gene. CDR3 protein: CASSLGRPRNNQPQHF. CDR3 nucleotides: TGTGCCAGCAGCTTGGGAAGACCGAGGAACAATCAGCCCCAGCATTTT.

The CDR3 DNA is TGTGCCAGCAGTGAGGGCACTGAAGAGACCCAGTACTTC. Translation gives CASSEGTEETQYF. The chain uses TRBV2 and TRBJ2-5; unclear D gene. CDR1 is SNHLY and CDR2 is FYNNEI in the germline V gene. The CDR3 totals 13 residues. V gave up 3 bases and J gave up 3 bases, with 8 bases separating them.

V is TRBV20-1 and J is TRBJ1-1, with D perhaps TRBD1 (5 bases). Trimming shortened V by 0 bases and J by 0 bases, and 8 bases separated the two germline ends. In germline, CDR1 is DFQATT, CDR2 SNEGSKA (reference sequence). The CDR3 consists of 14 residues. The CDR3 region is CSARDGALNTEAFF. The CDR3 DNA reads TGCAGTGCTAGAGATGGGGCATTGAACACTGAAGCTTTCTTT.

This clonotype has just a few counts. Here the CDR3 DNA reads TGTGCCAGCACCCCAGGGGATGTTCCAGATACGCAGTATTTT. This encodes CASTPGDVPDTQYF. The chain joins TRBV12-3 or TRBV12-4 to TRBJ2-3, with a possible D match to TRBD1 (6 bases). The CDR3 is 14 amino acids. Trimming removed 7 bases at V and 4 bases at J, with 15 bases between.

In its sample, this clonotype was seen many times. V and J are TRBV20-1 and TRBJ2-4; D unclear. V shed 6 bases and J shed 4 bases, with 16 bases lying between them. This CDR3 region has 14 residues. CDR1 DFQATT and CDR2 SNEGSKA come from the germline V gene (reference sequence). CDR3 in DNA: TGCAGTGCCCCGTCGACACCCTCAAAAAACATTCAGTACTTC. It translates to CSAPSTPSKNIQYF.

The rearrangement uses TRBV4-1 and TRBJ1-2; D unclear. CDR3 length: 11 amino acids. Germline V lookup: CDR1 MGHRA, CDR2 YSYEKL. Between the trimmed V and J ends, which lost 3 bases and 1 base, there was a span of 0 bases. The chain's CDR3 is CASSHNYGYTF. CDR3 sequence (DNA): TGCGCCAGCAGCCATAACTATGGCTACACCTTC.

A few counts support this clonotype. In DNA form, the CDR3 reads TGTGCCAGCAGCTCCCCCCCGGCTAGCGGGGGGGCCACGTCCTTCTACAATGAGCAGTTCTTC. Translating gives CASSSPPASGGATSFYNEQFF. V is TRBV7-9 and J is TRBJ2-1; 12 bases are shared with TRBD2. Trimming removed 4 bases from V and 3 bases from J; junction bases left unmatched: 19. CDR1 is SEHNR, CDR2 FQNEAQ, per germline (reference sequence). This CDR3 is 21 amino acids long.

The CDR3 coding sequence is TGTGCCAGCAGCTTAGTGGGTCAGGGGGCCGACAATGAGCAGTTCTTC. It specifies CASSLVGQGADNEQFF. The rearrangement links TRBV7-6 to TRBJ2-1; TRBD1 aligns across 8 bases. The ends lost 1 base at V and 5 bases at J; junction bases unmatched: 7. Germline V CDR1 and CDR2: SGHVS, FNYEAQ. The CDR3 totals 16 residues. The full variable domain, its missing parts supplied by reference TRBV7-6 and TRBJ2-1, is GAGVSQSPRYKVTKRGQDVALRCDPISGHVSLYWYRQALGQGPEFLTYFNYEAQQDKSGLPNDRFSAERPEGSISTLTIQRTEQRDSAMYRCASSLVGQGADNEQFFGPGTRLTVL.

This clonotype was detected only a few times. The rearrangement links TRBV7-2 to TRBJ2-3; D is tentatively TRBD1 or TRBD2 (5 bases each). The CDR3 is 14 amino acids. V was cut by 3 bases and J by 6 bases, with 13 bases left in between. In germline, CDR1 is SGHTA, CDR2 FQGNSA. CDR3 sequence (DNA): TGTGCCAGCAGCTTTGGAGGCCAGGGCGATACGCAGTATTTT. Translation: CASSFGGQGDTQYF.

In its sample, this clonotype was seen once. This rearrangement joins TRBV20-1 to TRBJ2-2; D possibly corresponds to TRBD1 (8 bases). The V end lost 0 bases, the J end lost 6 bases, and 17 bases lay between the germline ends. The CDR3 length is 16 residues. Germline V gene sequence: CDR1 DFQATT, CDR2 SNEGSKA (reference sequence). Written as DNA, the CDR3 is TGCAGTGCTAGAGATAGGACAGGGAGGGGTGCCGGGGAGCTGTTTTTT. Residues: CSARDRTGRGAGELFF.

The chain couples TRBV2 to TRBJ2-5; D gene uncertain. Judging by the DNA end, TRBJ2-1 fits better; the J call may be wrong. The CDR3 has 12 amino acids. Looked up from germline, CDR1 is SNHLY and CDR2 is FYNNEI. CDR3 DNA: TGTGCCAGCAGTCTCGAGGAAGGTGAGCAGTTCTTC. Amino acids: CASSLEEGEQFF.